A single sample is the source of the 17 T cell receptor beta chains below, sequenced in a study of T cells in tumors after PD-1 blockade. The protocol was immunoSEQ multiplex PCR, while the TCRdb copy is restricted to in-frame clones and leaves out a portion. Found here are over 10,000 clones, 60% to 80% of them singletons; the top ten hold 16%. This sample comprised tumor tissue, obtained before anti-PD-1 treatment. Receptors were obtained from a human donor with basal cell carcinoma.

The chain employs TRBV7-3 and TRBJ2-3; 8 bases align to TRBD2. The CDR3 sequence is 16 residues long. V gave up 6 bases and J gave up 6 bases; unmatched junction bases: 14. Germline loops: CDR1 SGHTA, CDR2 FQGTGA. The CDR3 sequence is CASSPTRPGRADTQYF. CDR3 in DNA: TGTGCCAGCAGTCCGACTCGTCCCGGGAGGGCCGATACGCAGTATTTT.

This CDR3 is CASSYDEGAGNTIYF. Here the CDR3 DNA reads TGTGCCAGCAGCTATGACGAGGGGGCTGGAAACACCATATATTTT. The chain employs TRBV6-2 or TRBV6-3 and TRBJ1-3; maybe TRBD1 (6 bases). With 6 bases removed from V and 2 bases from J, the gap between germline ends came to 14 bases. This CDR3 is built from 15 residues. Germline V gives CDR1 MNHEY, CDR2 SVGEGT.

The chain couples TRBV29-1 to TRBJ1-3; no firm D call. The CDR3 runs to 13 residues. V was pared by 3 bases and J by 0 bases, with 6 bases between. CDR1 is SQVTM, CDR2 ANQGSEA, per germline. CDR3 nucleotides: TGCAGCGTTGAGACAAGCTCTGGAAACACCATATATTTT. As protein: CSVETSSGNTIYF.

The chain links TRBV5-4 to TRBJ1-1; D possibly corresponds to TRBD1 (5 bases). CDR1 is SGHNT and CDR2 is YYREEE in the germline V gene (reference sequence). The V gene lost 0 bases and the J gene lost 0 bases, with 9 bases spanning the gap. CDR3 length equals 15 residues. The CDR3 sequence is CASSLGQKMNTEAFF. The CDR3 coding sequence is TGTGCCAGCAGCTTGGGACAGAAAATGAACACTGAAGCTTTCTTT.

In its sample, this clone was seen once. V is TRBV28 and J is TRBJ1-1; the match to TRBD1 covers 9 bases. Germline V gene sequence: CDR1 MDHEN, CDR2 SYDVKM. V lost 5 bases to trimming and J lost 4 bases; unmatched junction nucleotides: 8. The CDR3 has 15 amino acids. The chain's CDR3 is CASSLGQGFRTEAFF. The DNA of the CDR3 is TGTGCCAGCAGTCTGGGACAGGGTTTTCGCACTGAAGCTTTCTTT.

In this sample, this clone turned up once. This rearrangement joins TRBV20-1 to TRBJ1-2, with TRBD1 matching over 7 bases. Per germline, CDR1 DFQATT and CDR2 SNEGSKA (reference sequence). The CDR3 is 11 residues long. The CDR3: CSRTGNYGYTF. The CDR3 DNA reads TGCAGCCGGACAGGAAACTATGGCTACACCTTC.

This chain links TRBV11-3 with TRBJ2-3; D is ambiguous. V shed 0 bases and J shed 6 bases, with 7 bases lying between them. This CDR3 has 13 amino acids. In germline, CDR1 is SGHNT, CDR2 YENEEA. CDR3 sequence reads: CASSLDQSDTQYF. The CDR3 coding sequence is TGTGCCAGCAGCTTAGACCAGTCGGATACGCAGTATTTT.

Sample share makes this clone medium-sized. The chain joins TRBV7-2 to TRBJ2-5; possibly TRBD1 for D (6 bases). Germline V CDR1 and CDR2: SGHTA, FQGNSA. This CDR3 region has 16 residues. With 4 bases removed from V and 1 base from J, the gap between germline ends came to 16 bases. CDR3 region: CASSSFPGAVQETQYF. The CDR3 coding sequence is TGTGCCAGCAGCTCATTTCCAGGGGCCGTCCAAGAGACCCAGTACTTC.

The CDR3 nucleotides are TGTGCCAGCAGCTTGGTCTGGGGCCACTCTGGAAACACCATATATTTT. Protein: CASSLVWGHSGNTIYF. V and J are TRBV5-5 and TRBJ1-3; D perhaps matches TRBD1 (5 bases). Germline assignment: CDR1 SGHKS and CDR2 YYEKEE (reference sequence). The V and J ends lost 0 bases and 0 bases respectively, with 10 bases between them. The length of the CDR3 is 16 residues.

This chain uses TRBV4-1 with TRBJ2-2; maybe TRBD2 (6 bases). Trimming stripped 1 base from V and 7 bases from J, with 16 bases between. Germline values: CDR1 MGHRA, CDR2 YSYEKL. The CDR3 has 16 amino acids. The CDR3 loop reads CASSQVQSGRNGELFF. CDR3 nucleotides: TGCGCCAGCAGCCAAGTTCAAAGCGGGCGTAACGGGGAGCTGTTTTTT.

V and J are TRBV19 and TRBJ1-2; D is possibly TRBD1 (5 bases). The CDR3 has 16 residues. The V end lost 5 bases, the J end lost 1 base, and 17 bases lay between the germline ends. Germline lookup yields CDR1 LNHDA and CDR2 SQIVND (reference sequence). This chain's CDR3 is CASSSLPGRDNYGYTF. DNA for the CDR3: TGTGCCAGTAGTTCATTACCAGGGAGGGATAACTATGGCTACACCTTC.

The chain uses TRBV21-1 and TRBJ2-7; the listed D gene, TRBD1, was not tested against the DNA. TRBV21-1 is tagged as a pseudogene. The CDR3 sequence is 17 residues long. As DNA, the CDR3 is TGTGCCAGCAGCAAAGGGAGGTTGATTAGACAGGGAACCGAGCAGTACTTC. It is translated as CASSKGRLIRQGTEQYF.

This clone was detected once. The chain employs TRBV24-1 and TRBJ2-3; D remains ambiguous. The V and J ends lost 3 bases and 9 bases respectively, with 9 bases between them. CDR3 length equals 12 residues. Germline assignment: CDR1 KGHDR and CDR2 SFDVKD. The CDR3 coding sequence is TGTGCCACCAGTGATGAACTCCGCACGCAGTATTTT. Its protein product is CATSDELRTQYF.

CDR3 region: CASSTRQGKRGYTF. CDR3 nucleotide sequence: TGTGCCAGCAGCACCAGACAGGGGAAGCGTGGCTACACCTTC. The chain couples TRBV27 to TRBJ1-2; 8 bases agree with TRBD1. Trimming removed 6 bases from V and 7 bases from J; junction bases left unmatched: 10. Germline values: CDR1 MNHEY, CDR2 SMNVEV (reference sequence). The CDR3 extends over 14 amino acids.

V usage is TRBV19 and J usage is TRBJ2-2; TRBD2 matches at 7 bases. The J segment lost 4 bases and the V segment lost 3 bases, leaving 5 bases of the junction unmatched. CDR3 size: 15 residues. Germline loops: CDR1 LNHDA, CDR2 SQIVND (reference sequence). In DNA, the CDR3 is TGTGCCAGTAGTATTACTAGCGTCGTCACCGGGGAGCTGTTTTTT. Amino acids: CASSITSVVTGELFF. Using reference TRBV19 and TRBJ2-2 for the parts outside the CDR3, the full variable domain is DGGITQSPKYLFRKEGQNVTLSCEQNLNHDAMYWYRQDPGQGLRLIYYSQIVNDFQKGDIAEGYSVSREKKESFPLTVTSAQKNPTAFYLCASSITSVVTGELFFGEGSRLTVL.

The chain is built from TRBV24-1 and TRBJ1-3; D is ambiguous. V was shortened by 9 bases and J by 3 bases, with 8 bases between the two germline ends. This CDR3 has 12 amino acids. Germline V gives CDR1 KGHDR, CDR2 SFDVKD. The CDR3: CATGQDGNTIYF. In DNA form, the CDR3 reads TGTGCCACCGGGCAGGATGGAAACACCATATATTTT.

J is TRBJ1-1 and V is TRBV19; D remains ambiguous. V was cut by 2 bases and J by 0 bases, with 10 bases left in between. The CDR3 extends over 15 amino acids. The germline gives CDR1 LNHDA, CDR2 SQIVND (reference sequence). The CDR3 loop is CASSITHRLNTEAFF. In DNA form, the CDR3 reads TGTGCCAGTAGTATAACCCACAGACTGAACACTGAAGCTTTCTTT.